This TCR beta chain was captured by sequencing in a study of T cell responses to AZD1222 COVID-19 vaccine. The CDR3 totals 17 residues. The ends were cut back, 1 base at V and 7 bases at J, with 19 bases in the middle. Germline-derived CDR1 and CDR2 are SGHTA and FQGNSA. Assay used: immunoSEQ multiplex PCR; TCRdb lists only in-frame clones, some missing. The repertoire includes 120,000 to 150,000 clones, about nine tenths of them detected once, and about 3.4% sits in the top ten. General study results and limits: In all cases, repertoires were sampled only after the peak T cell response.

Note on this clone: Its cognate antigen is unknown.

The V and J genes are TRBV7-2 and TRBJ2-2; the D gene could be TRBD1 or TRBD2 (6 bases each). The sequenced sample was peripheral blood, obtained on day 0 of AZD1222 vaccination. The sequence derives from an adult in good health. The CDR3 sequence is CASSLVDGGSPGGELFF. CDR3 bases: TGTGCCAGCAGCTTAGTCGACGGGGGCAGTCCGGGCGGGGAGCTGTTTTTT. The full variable domain, in which reference TRBV7-2 and TRBJ2-2 provide the parts outside the CDR3, is GAGVSQSPSNKVTEKGKDVELRCDPISGHTALYWYRQSLGQGLEFLIYFQGNSAPDKSGLPSDRFSAERTGGSVSTLTIQRTQQEDSAVYLCASSLVDGGSPGGELFFGEGSRLTVL.